The clone carrying this TCR beta chain was found many times. Clinical symptoms, serum thyroxine and TRAb, thyroid ultrasound and orbital computed tomography were used for the diagnoses. This sample is drawn from a study of T cells in Graves' hyperthyroidism and ophthalmopathy. TCR beta CDR3 regions were amplified from RNA. When the TCR CDR3 underwent first-round RT-PCR, the HTBI primer set was used. TCRdb used MiXCR to reprocess the multiplex PCR reads, holding one entry per CDR3 protein. This table holds approximately 150,000 distinct CDR3 sequences, 8% to 9.5% found once. This TCR was recovered from a woman between 18 and 29 years old with Graves' hyperthyroidism that later progressed to Graves' ophthalmopathy. The sequenced material came from blood.

The DNA of the CDR3 is TGCAGTGCTAGAGATTCTGGCGGGGGGCTCAATGAGCAGTTCTTC. Encoded protein: CSARDSGGGLNEQFF. J is TRBJ2-1 and V is TRBV20-1; the match to TRBD2 covers 8 bases. J was trimmed by 6 bases and V by 0 bases; bases with no gene match: 7. CDR3 length equals 15 residues. Germline lookup yields CDR1 DFQATT and CDR2 SNEGSKA (reference sequence).